This T cell receptor beta chain was identified during a study of blood T cells in healthy people across ages. This clonotype was detected a few times. The target antigen is unknown. It was with a sample-barcoded 5' primer and a J-beta primer mix that a second PCR of about 6 to 12 cycles was run. TCRdb reprocessed the 5' RACE reads via MiXCR and lists one record per CDR3 protein. In the table there are around 1,000,000 distinct CDR3 sequences, around 27% of which are singletons. The germline gives CDR1 MNHEY, CDR2 SVGEGT. The CDR3 totals 14 residues. Study-wide results and caveats: CMV infection status of these donors was not known.

The same sample was also used in a study of T cells of mothers and their children. In that study: Sample barcodes and 2-4 random nucleotides came from the second PCR's M1S primer.

The V and J genes are TRBV6-2 or TRBV6-3 and TRBJ2-5, with 9 bases lining up with TRBD2. Matching the DNA end better, TRBJ2-1 makes the J call doubtful. Sequences were obtained from blood. The clonotype originates from a girl between 2 and 10 years old in good health. The CDR3 reads CASSRRLAEDEQFF. CDR3 bases: TGTGCCAGCAGTCGTAGACTAGCGGAAGATGAGCAGTTCTTC.